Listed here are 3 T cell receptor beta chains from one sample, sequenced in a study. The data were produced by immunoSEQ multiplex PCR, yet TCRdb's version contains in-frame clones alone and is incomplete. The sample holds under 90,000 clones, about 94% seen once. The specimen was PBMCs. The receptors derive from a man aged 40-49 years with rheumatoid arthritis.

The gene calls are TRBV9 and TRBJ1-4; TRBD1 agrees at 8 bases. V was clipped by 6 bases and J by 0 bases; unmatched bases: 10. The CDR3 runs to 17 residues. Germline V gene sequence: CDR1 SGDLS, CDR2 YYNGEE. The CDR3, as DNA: TGTGCCAGCAACAGGGCAGGGGGCAGCGCAACTAATGAAAAACTGTTTTTT. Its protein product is CASNRAGGSATNEKLFF.

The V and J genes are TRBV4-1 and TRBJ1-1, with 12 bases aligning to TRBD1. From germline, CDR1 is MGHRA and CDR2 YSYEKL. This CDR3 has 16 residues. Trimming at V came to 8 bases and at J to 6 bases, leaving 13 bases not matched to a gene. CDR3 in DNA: TGCGCCAGCGACCCGGGACAGGGGGCCCCGGAGCCTGAAGCTTTCTTT. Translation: CASDPGQGAPEPEAFF.

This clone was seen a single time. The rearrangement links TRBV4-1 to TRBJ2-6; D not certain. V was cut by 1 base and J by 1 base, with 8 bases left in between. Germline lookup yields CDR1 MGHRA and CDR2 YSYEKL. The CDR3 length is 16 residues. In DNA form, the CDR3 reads TGCGCCAGCAGCCAAGGTTGGAAGTCTGGGGCCAACGTCCTGACTTTC. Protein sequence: CASSQGWKSGANVLTF.